This TCR beta chain was identified during a study of blood T cell repertoires in COVID-19 (dated by TCRdb to about 2020). About the full investigation: Samples covering the acute and convalescent phases of COVID-19 were provided by collaborators in the United States, Italy and Spain. The repertoires were released in a freely available public database intended as a resource for research on the immune response to SARS-CoV-2. Deeply sampled blood TCRbeta repertoires from subjects exposed to, actively infected with, or recovered from COVID-19 were included in the dataset. Nearly every sample came with metadata listing a de-identified subject ID, COVID-19 status, age in years and sex. Samples were obtained from the ongoing ImmuneRACE study (first 160 participants) and from 950 to 1,500 subjects provided by 6 global collaborators. Where available, HLA class I and class II types were obtained from metadata supplied by the sample provider rather than from assay-based typing. The prospective study material was composed of cDNA or gDNA derived from T cells, B-cell-depleted T cells, or PBMCs. The paper's findings and limits, for the study overall: How much clinical and demographic metadata was included differed by source and by participant, and the metadata was provided uncurated.

Participants in the prospective study were enrolled through a virtual design, were aged 18 to 89 years, and lived in under 25 United States geographic areas. In the prospective study, cohorts were assigned on the basis of participant-reported clinical history obtained from a screening survey and a study questionnaire. Exposed participants were defined as having been in contact with someone with a PCR-confirmed or clinician-diagnosed COVID-19 case within 2 weeks of study entry. Mobile phlebotomists in the prospective study collected whole blood, serum and a nasopharyngeal or oropharyngeal swab from every participant. Participants in the prospective study had the option to provide additional blood draws and questionnaires over a roughly two-month period. Prospective study blood samples were shipped either frozen or at room temperature before DNA extraction. TCRbeta CDR3 regions were amplified from genomic DNA by means of the immunoSEQ Assay, a bias-controlled multiplex PCR. As for the authors' bioinformatics: The number of nucleated cells in each sample was estimated by amplification of reference gene primers within the assay. Sequence reads were collapsed and filtered to measure the absolute abundance of every unique TCRbeta CDR3 rearrangement. For each sample, productive Simpson clonality was calculated as the square root of Simpson's diversity index over productive rearrangements. Sourced from immuneACCESS, this table was stored by TCRdb with only in-frame sequences that have V and J called. A share of the clones is absent; for the studies checked, an unresolved V gene accounts for under half, and the remainder has no known explanation. V and J calls and clone size follow that table, whereas D and trimming were derived from the DNA. Within this sample are 230,000 or so clones, with 80% to 90% of them counted one time only. 6.6% of the sample is in the top ten clones.

The CDR1 and CDR2 encoded by the germline V gene are KGHSH and LQKENI. The V and J ends are trimmed by 3 bases and 1 base, leaving 15 bases between them. The CDR3 sequence holds 16 residues, the cysteine and phenylalanine included. Of the read, only the CDR3 DNA is kept; its 48 bases are in frame from base 1. A word on this clone: Its specific antigen is unknown. No per-base quality is available; no much larger clone lies one base away.

Input material: PBMCs or T cells enriched from blood (not recorded which). The rearranged chain carries TRBV18 and TRBJ1-2; the D gene identity is not certain. This receptor was identified in a woman in her forties or fifties who had been exposed to COVID-19. The DNA is TGTGCCAGCTCACCCGCGACGGGTTCAGTTAACTATGGCTACACCTTC. This codes for CASSPATGSVNYGYTF.